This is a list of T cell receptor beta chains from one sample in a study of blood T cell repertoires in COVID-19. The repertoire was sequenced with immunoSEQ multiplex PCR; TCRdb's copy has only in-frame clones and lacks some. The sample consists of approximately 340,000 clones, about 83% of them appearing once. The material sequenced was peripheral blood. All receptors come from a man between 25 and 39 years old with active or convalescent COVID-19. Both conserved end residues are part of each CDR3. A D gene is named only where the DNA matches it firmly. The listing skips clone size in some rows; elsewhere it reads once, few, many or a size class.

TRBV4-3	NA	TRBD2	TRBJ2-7	TGCGCCAGCAGCCAAGATCTTAGAGGACTAGCGGGAGTATGGGAGCAGTACTTC	CASSQDLRGLAGVWEQYF
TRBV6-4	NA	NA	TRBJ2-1	TGTGCCAGCAGTGACTCGAGGGCCCTCGGGGATGAGCAGTTCTTC	CASSDSRALGDEQFF
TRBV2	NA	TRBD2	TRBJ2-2	TGTGCCAGCAGCCTAAGCGGGAGCTTCTTGACCGGGGAGCTGTTTTTT	CASSLSGSFLTGELFF
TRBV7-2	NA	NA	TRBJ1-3	TGTGCCAGCAGCTTAGGGGCTGGCTCTGGAAACACCATATATTTT	CASSLGAGSGNTIYF
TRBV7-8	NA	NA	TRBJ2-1	TGTGCCAGCAGCTTTTCGCTGGCATCCTACAATGAGCAGTTCTTC	CASSFSLASYNEQFF
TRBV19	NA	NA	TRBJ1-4	TGTGCCGTAAGTGGGGATGAAGCGGCTAATGAAAAACTGTTTTTT	CAVSGDEAANEKLFF
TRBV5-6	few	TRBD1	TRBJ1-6	TGTGCCAGCAGGTTACAGGGGGCAGGGACCTCACCCCTCCACTTT	CASRLQGAGTSPLHF
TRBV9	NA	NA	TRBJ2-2	TGTGCCAGCAGCGTCCAGGGGAGTGCGAACACCGGGGAGCTGTTTTTT	CASSVQGSANTGELFF
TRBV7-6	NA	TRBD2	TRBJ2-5	TGTGCCAGCAGCTTAGAAGCTAGCGGGGTGGAGACCCAGTACTTC	CASSLEASGVETQYF
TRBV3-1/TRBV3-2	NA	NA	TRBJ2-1	TGTGCCAGCAGCCACGGGACACTTCCCTCCTACAATGAGCAGTTCTTC	CASSHGTLPSYNEQFF
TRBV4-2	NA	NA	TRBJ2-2	TGTGCCAGCAGCGCTCGGGGGGCCTCGGCCGGGGAGCTGTTTTTT	CASSARGASAGELFF
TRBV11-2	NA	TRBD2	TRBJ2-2	TGTGCCAGCAGCGGGGGGGGACCGGTCCCCGGGGAGCTGTTTTTT	CASSGGGPVPGELFF
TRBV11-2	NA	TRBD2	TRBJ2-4	TGTGCCAGCAGCCTCGGGGGGGCAACAAACATTCAGTACTTC	CASSLGGATNIQYF
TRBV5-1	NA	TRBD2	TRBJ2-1	TGCGCCAGCAGCTTTGTTCTAGCGGGAGAGACTGAGCAGTTCTTC	CASSFVLAGETEQFF
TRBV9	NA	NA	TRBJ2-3	TGTGCCAGCAGCCCCAGGGGCGGGAGCGTGACAGATACGCAGTATTTT	CASSPRGGSVTDTQYF
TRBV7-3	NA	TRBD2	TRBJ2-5	TGTGCCAGCAGCTTAAAAGGTACAGCGGGAGGGCCGCGGGAGACCCAGTACTTC	CASSLKGTAGGPRETQYF
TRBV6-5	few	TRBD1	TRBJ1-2	TGTGCCAGTGAGACAGGGGGCTATGGCTACACCTTC	CASETGGYGYTF
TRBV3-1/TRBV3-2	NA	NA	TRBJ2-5	TGTGCCCACGGGGGTACCCAACAAGAGACCCAGTACTTC	CAHGGTQQETQYF
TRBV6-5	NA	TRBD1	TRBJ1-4	TGTGCCAGCAGTTCTCCGGGACAGGGGAGGGAAAAACTGTTTTTT	CASSSPGQGREKLFF
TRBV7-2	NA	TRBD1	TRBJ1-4	TGTGCCAGCAGGGTGAGGGGGCAGGGTGAAAAACTGTTTTTT	CASRVRGQGEKLFF
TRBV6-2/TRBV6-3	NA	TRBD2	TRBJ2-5	TGTGCCAGCAGCCCCGTCACTAGCGGGAGTAAGACCCAGTACTTC	CASSPVTSGSKTQYF
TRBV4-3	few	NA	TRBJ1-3	TGCGCCAGCAGCCAAGAAGACAGCTCCAGCTCTGGAAACACCATATATTTT	CASSQEDSSSSGNTIYF
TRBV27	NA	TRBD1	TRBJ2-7	TGTGCCAGCAGCCCACAGGGGACCCACGAGCAGTACTTC	CASSPQGTHEQYF
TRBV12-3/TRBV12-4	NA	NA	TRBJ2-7	TGTGCCAGCAGCCCCGAGGGGGTCGAGCAGTACTTC	CASSPEGVEQYF
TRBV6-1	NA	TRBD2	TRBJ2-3	TGTGCCAGCAGTGAAGCGATCGCGGGGGGGACAGATACGCAGTATTTT	CASSEAIAGGTDTQYF
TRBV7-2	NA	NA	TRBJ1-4	TGTGCCAGCAATACCCCAGGACTGGGTAATGAAAAACTGTTTTTT	CASNTPGLGNEKLFF
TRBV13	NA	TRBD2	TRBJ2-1	TGTGCCAGCAGCTCCTCCCAGGGCGGGAGGAATGAGCAGTTCTTC	CASSSSQGGRNEQFF
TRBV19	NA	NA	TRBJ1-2	TGTGCCAGTAGTATCCTCGGAGGAGACTATGGCTACACCTTC	CASSILGGDYGYTF
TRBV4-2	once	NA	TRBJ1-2	TGTGCCAGCAGCCAAGATCGGGACTTCTATGGCTACACCTTC	CASSQDRDFYGYTF
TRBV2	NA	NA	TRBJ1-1	TGTGCCAGCAGTGAAGAGCAATGGGAAGCTTTCTTT	CASSEEQWEAFF
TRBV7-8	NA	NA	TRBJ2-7	TGTGCCAGCAGCTTAGACGAGGGGGTCGGCTACGAGCAGTACTTC	CASSLDEGVGYEQYF
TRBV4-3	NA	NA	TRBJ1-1	TGCGCCAGCAGCCAAGAGGGGGGGGTACACACTGAAGCTTTCTTT	CASSQEGGVHTEAFF
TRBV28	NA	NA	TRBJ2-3	TGTGCCAGCAGTTACACACCTCTAGATACGCAGTATTTT	CASSYTPLDTQYF
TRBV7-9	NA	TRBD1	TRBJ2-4	TGTGCCAGCAGCTGGCCAGGACAGGGGAACATTCAGTACTTC	CASSWPGQGNIQYF
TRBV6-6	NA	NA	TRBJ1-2	TGTGCCAGCAGTCGACAGGTTTCTAACTATGGCTACACCTTC	CASSRQVSNYGYTF
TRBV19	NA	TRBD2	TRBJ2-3	TGTGCCAGTAGTATTGTCAGGGGTAAGGCTAGCGGGGGGCTGGATACGCAGTATTTT	CASSIVRGKASGGLDTQYF
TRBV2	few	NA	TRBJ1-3	TGTGCCAGCAGGCTCGAAGGGGTGGGGAACACCATATATTTT	CASRLEGVGNTIYF
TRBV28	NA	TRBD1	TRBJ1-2	TGTGCCAGCAGTGTGACAGGGTCACCTAACTATGGCTACACCTTC	CASSVTGSPNYGYTF
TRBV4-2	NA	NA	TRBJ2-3	TGTGCCAGCAGCCAAGGCGTAAGTCGGCGGGGAGAAGATACGCAGTATTTT	CASSQGVSRRGEDTQYF
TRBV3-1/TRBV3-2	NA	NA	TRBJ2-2	TGTGCCAGCAGCATTTTGCGGGGAGTAGCCGGGGAGCTGTTTTTT	CASSILRGVAGELFF